These T cell receptor beta chains were read from a single sample in a study of shared clonotypes between healthy human individuals. Assay: immunoSEQ multiplex PCR; the TCRdb copy retains only in-frame clones and omits some. The table has about half a million clones, around 80% seen once. Input material: PBMCs. The source of these receptors is a woman between 40 and 50 years old in good health. Some clones in this sample may be carry-over from other donors' samples. Both conserved end residues are part of each CDR3. Fields, in order: clone size, J gene, D gene, V gene, CDR3 DNA, CDR3 protein. A D gene is named only where the DNA matches it firmly. For some rows the clone size is stated as once, few or many, or as a class when expanded; others skip it.

. TRBJ1-5 TRBD1 TRBV19 TGTGCCAGTAGTGTCAGACAGGGGGCGCGAGTCAATCAGCCCCAGCATTTT CASSVRQGARVNQPQHF
once TRBJ2-7 . TRBV7-9 TGTGCCAGCAGCTCGGGGAACCTCTACGAGCAGTACTTC CASSSGNLYEQYF
. TRBJ2-2 . TRBV5-1 TGCGCCAGCAGCCAGGACAATCTGAACACCGGGGAGCTGTTTTTT CASSQDNLNTGELFF
. TRBJ2-3 TRBD2 TRBV2 TGTGCCAGCAAGGGGGGGCTAGCGGGGTCCACAGATACGCAGTATTTT CASKGGLAGSTDTQYF
. TRBJ2-3 TRBD2 TRBV11-2 TGTGCCAGCAGCCGTCTAGCGGTGGGCACAGATACGCAGTATTTT CASSRLAVGTDTQYF
. TRBJ2-1 TRBD2 TRBV18 TGTGCCAGCTCACCACCAACTAGCGGGAGGATAAATGAGCAGTTCTTC CASSPPTSGRINEQFF
. TRBJ1-1 . TRBV7-9 TGTGCCAGCAGCTTAGAGGGAGCCTCTGAAGCTTTCTTT CASSLEGASEAFF
. TRBJ1-3 TRBD1 TRBV15 TGTGCCACCAGCAGCCAGACAGGGGGCAAACTTATTCTTTTT CATSSQTGGKLILF
. TRBJ2-6 TRBD1 TRBV5-1 TGCGCCAGCAGCTTCGGACAGGACAGGGTTGGGGCCAACGTCCTGACTTTC CASSFGQDRVGANVLTF
. TRBJ2-1 . TRBV9 TGTGCCAGCAGCGTAGGTGTAAGCTCCTACAATGAGCAGTTCTTC CASSVGVSSYNEQFF
. TRBJ1-1 . TRBV19 TGTGCCAGTAGTATTTGGAGCAGGGCGTCCGCTGAAGCTTTCTTT CASSIWSRASAEAFF
. TRBJ2-7 . TRBV5-1 TGCGCCAGCAGCTTGGGTCAGGGGATTTACGAGCAGTACTTC CASSLGQGIYEQYF
. TRBJ1-1 . TRBV19 TGTGCCGGCCCTGGGATCGACACTGAAGCTTTCTTT CAGPGIDTEAFF
. TRBJ2-1 . TRBV21-1 TGTGCCAGCAGCAAAGATGAGGGGGACAGGGGTTGGGATGAGCAGTTCTTC CASSKDEGDRGWDEQFF
. TRBJ2-7 TRBD2 TRBV29-1 TGCAGCGTTCAAGCGGGAGGAACCTACGAGCAGTACTTC CSVQAGGTYEQYF
. TRBJ2-7 . TRBV28 TGTGCCAGCACCCTAGATCGCGGAGCCTACGAGCAGTACTTC CASTLDRGAYEQYF
. TRBJ2-7 TRBD1 TRBV27 TGTGCCAGCAGTGACAGGGCCAGCTCCTACGAGCAGTACTTC CASSDRASSYEQYF
once TRBJ2-3 . TRBV7-2 TGTGCCAGCACCCTAGGGGTCACAGATACGCAGTATTTT CASTLGVTDTQYF
few TRBJ2-5 . TRBV19 TGTGCCAGTAGTATTGGGGCTGCGGAGACCCAGTACTTC CASSIGAAETQYF
. TRBJ2-3 . TRBV7-2 TGTGCCAGCAGCTTAAGAGGCGCTAGCCGGGCCGGAGATACGCAGTATTTT CASSLRGASRAGDTQYF
. TRBJ2-7 TRBD1 TRBV11-2 TGTGCCAGCAGCCTATTGACAGGGAACGATGTCAAGCAGTACTTC CASSLLTGNDVKQYF
many TRBJ2-7 TRBD1 TRBV27 TGTGCCAGCAGTTTAGGACAGGGCGCGTCCTACGAGCAGTACTTC CASSLGQGASYEQYF
. TRBJ2-5 TRBD1 TRBV10-3 TGTGCCATCAGTGGGCTTAGGACAGGGAAGGAGACCCAGTACTTC CAISGLRTGKETQYF
. TRBJ1-4 . TRBV4-1 TGCGCCAGCAGCCGGCCGTGGGGGCCGAGGTCTGAAAAACTGTTTTTT CASSRPWGPRSEKLFF
. TRBJ2-7 . TRBV27 TGTGCCAGCAGTTGCCCGGCTAGGCGGGTCTACGAGCAGTACTTC CASSCPARRVYEQYF
. TRBJ2-5 TRBD1 TRBV5-1 TGCGCCAGCAGCTTGTGGGGACAGAGGGAAGAGACCCAGTACTTC CASSLWGQREETQYF
. TRBJ2-3 TRBD2 TRBV6-6 TGTGCCAGCAGTCGAACCGGGAGGGGGAGAGATACGCAGTATTTT CASSRTGRGRDTQYF
. TRBJ2-7 TRBD2 TRBV19 TGTGCCAGTAGTATTGTTGCGGGAGATGGGAACGAGCAGTACTTC CASSIVAGDGNEQYF
. TRBJ2-2 TRBD2 TRBV28 TGTGCCAGCAGTTTTGGGACTAGCGGGAGTAAAGCCGGGGAGCTGTTTTTT CASSFGTSGSKAGELFF
few TRBJ1-1 TRBD1 TRBV25-1 TGTGCCAGCAGTGGGACAGGGGAGTACACTGAAGCTTTCTTT CASSGTGEYTEAFF
. TRBJ1-3 . TRBV21-1 TGTGCCAGCAGCGGATTTTCGGGGGGTTTTGGAAACACCATATATTTT CASSGFSGGFGNTIYF
. TRBJ2-1 . TRBV7-9 TGTGCCAGCAGCTTCGGGGAGCAGTTCTTC CASSFGEQFF
. TRBJ2-7 . TRBV6-1 TGTGCCAGCAGCGCAGGTGGGGGTCCTGGCGAGCAGTACTTC CASSAGGGPGEQYF
. TRBJ1-2 TRBD1 TRBV27 TGTGCCAGCAGTGGACTAGGGACAGGGAACTATGGCTACACCTTC CASSGLGTGNYGYTF
. TRBJ1-5 . TRBV18 TGTGCCAGCTCACCACCCTACCCGACGGGGAATCAGCCCCAGCATTTT CASSPPYPTGNQPQHF
. TRBJ2-3 . TRBV2 TGTGCCAGCAGTGAACCCCGCGGTGCGCAGTATTTT CASSEPRGAQYF
. TRBJ1-1 . TRBV6-6 TGTGCCAGCAGTCCCGTGGGGGGACGGACTGAAGCTTTCTTT CASSPVGGRTEAFF
. TRBJ2-7 . TRBV28 TGTGCCAGCTCCCTAGGGGGATACGAGCAGTACTTC CASSLGGYEQYF